The 24 T cell receptor beta chains given below trace back to one sample, sequenced in a study of blood T cell repertoires in COVID-19. Sequencing used immunoSEQ multiplex PCR; TCRdb keeps in-frame clones, though not all of them. The profile shows some 96,000 clones, roughly 84% of them singletons. The sample was peripheral blood. These receptors originate from a human donor in a cohort sampled during active COVID-19.

This chain connects TRBV6-5 to TRBJ2-7, with 10 bases matching TRBD1. The CDR3 has 13 amino acids. Germline V gives CDR1 MNHEY, CDR2 SVGAGI. V was clipped by 4 bases and J by 6 bases; unmatched bases: 3. CDR3 coding DNA: TGTGCCAGCAGTTTGACAGGGGGCAGCGAGCAGTACTTC. Amino acids: CASSLTGGSEQYF.

The chain carries TRBV7-2 and TRBJ1-5; D gene ambiguous. Germline values: CDR1 SGHTA, CDR2 FQGNSA. Trimming left V 5 bases short and J 2 bases short, with 13 bases between. The CDR3 length is 15 residues. The CDR3 loop reads CASSPASAGNQPQHF. CDR3 sequence (DNA): TGTGCCAGCAGCCCGGCATCGGCGGGCAATCAGCCCCAGCATTTT.

The V call is TRBV5-1, the J call TRBJ2-3; 8 nucleotides agree with TRBD1. The CDR3 consists of 14 residues. Germline V gene lookup returns CDR1 SGHRS and CDR2 YFSETQ. Trimming cost V 4 bases and J 5 bases; bases outside gene matches: 6. The CDR3 spells CASSPGQARDTQYF. Here the CDR3 DNA reads TGCGCCAGCAGCCCGGGACAGGCACGAGATACGCAGTATTTT.

The chain has TRBV7-8 and TRBJ1-6, with D possibly TRBD1 on 6 matching bases. The CDR3 spans 18 residues. V lost 3 bases to trimming and J lost 1 base, with 16 bases between them. Germline-derived CDR1 and CDR2 are SGHVS and FQNEAQ. The CDR3: CASSLGQPGGSYNSPLHF. The CDR3, as DNA: TGTGCCAGCAGCTTGGGACAACCCGGCGGGTCCTATAATTCACCCCTCCACTTT.

The chain joins TRBV19 to TRBJ2-3; D not resolved. Trimming shortened V by 7 bases and J by 1 base, and 9 bases separated the two germline ends. CDR1 is LNHDA, CDR2 SQIVND, per germline (reference sequence). The CDR3 covers 13 residues. The CDR3, as DNA: TGTGCCAGTAAAAATCCAGGCACAGATACGCAGTATTTT. Protein product: CASKNPGTDTQYF.

Turning to this clone: The junction departs from the called germline gene at one end, perhaps through a read error. This chain uses TRBV6-1 with TRBJ1-2; TRBD1 agrees at 7 bases. Germline lookup yields CDR1 MNHNS and CDR2 SASEGT. This CDR3 is built from 11 residues. The CDR3: CASSEIGQVSF. As DNA, the CDR3 is TGTGCCAGCAGTGAAATAGGACAGGTATCCTTC.

V is TRBV19 and J is TRBJ1-1, with D uncertain. The germline V and J ends were trimmed by 7 bases and 5 bases, with 17 bases remaining between them. The CDR3 extends over 14 amino acids. From germline, CDR1 is LNHDA and CDR2 SQIVND (reference sequence). The CDR3 protein is CASKELRVRTEAFF. The CDR3 DNA reads TGTGCCAGTAAAGAGTTGAGGGTGCGGACTGAAGCTTTCTTT.

This chain connects TRBV5-1 to TRBJ2-3; 11 bases align to TRBD2. Trimming cost V 4 bases and J 4 bases; bases outside gene matches: 5. The CDR3 has 15 amino acids. CDR1 and CDR2 (germline): SGHRS, YFSETQ. The CDR3 DNA sequence: TGCGCCAGCAGCATTAGCGGGGGGGACCCAGATACGCAGTATTTT. Amino acids: CASSISGGDPDTQYF. The whole variable domain, filled in from reference TRBV5-1 and TRBJ2-3, reads KAGVTQTPRYLIKTRGQQVTLSCSPISGHRSVSWYQQTPGQGLQFLFEYFSETQRNKGNFPGRFSGRQFSNSRSEMNVSTLELGDSALYLCASSISGGDPDTQYFGPGTRLTVL.

The chain combines TRBV5-4 with TRBJ2-1; 12 bases are a match to TRBD2. The CDR3 contains 16 residues. Germline V lookup: CDR1 SGHNT, CDR2 YYREEE (reference sequence). V trimming: 1 base; J trimming: 5 bases; junction bases outside the gene matches: 4. CDR3 bases: TGTGCCAGCAGCTTGCGTCGACTAGCGGGAGACAATGAGCAGTTCTTC. It encodes CASSLRRLAGDNEQFF.

The genes are TRBV30 and TRBJ1-1, with D possibly matching TRBD1 (6 bases). CDR3 length: 11 residues. In germline, CDR1 is GTSNPN, CDR2 SVGIG (reference sequence). With 1 base removed from V and 8 bases from J, the gap between germline ends came to 8 bases. CDR3 sequence: CAWSDTGEAFF. The CDR3 DNA reads TGTGCCTGGAGTGATACAGGGGAAGCTTTCTTT.

The chain employs TRBV5-1 and TRBJ2-1, with 7 bases fitting TRBD2. Losses at the gene ends were 0 bases for V and 7 bases for J; bases not matched to a gene: 1. This CDR3 spans 13 amino acids. Germline CDR1 reads SGHRS; CDR2 reads YFSETQ. CDR3 region: CASSLGRENEQFF. The CDR3 region has the DNA TGCGCCAGCAGCTTGGGGCGGGAGAATGAGCAGTTCTTC. Based on the CDR3 plus reference TRBV5-1 and TRBJ2-1, the full variable domain is KAGVTQTPRYLIKTRGQQVTLSCSPISGHRSVSWYQQTPGQGLQFLFEYFSETQRNKGNFPGRFSGRQFSNSRSEMNVSTLELGDSALYLCASSLGRENEQFFGPGTRLTVL.

The chain combines TRBV18 with TRBJ2-7, with 8 positions matching TRBD1. Looked up from germline, CDR1 is KGHSH and CDR2 is LQKENI. CDR3 length: 14 residues. V lost 4 bases and J lost 6; bases outside the gene matches: 8. The CDR3 DNA sequence: TGTGCCAGCTCACGTACCGGGACAGGAGGCGAGCAGTACTTC. Translating it yields CASSRTGTGGEQYF.

The rearrangement joins TRBV11-2 to TRBJ2-4; 7 bases map to TRBD1. The CDR3 sequence is 14 residues long. CDR1 is SGHAT, CDR2 FQNNGV, per germline. The V gene end was trimmed by 1 base and the J gene end by 9 bases; junction bases not matched to a gene: 6. This chain's CDR3 is CASSLAGGGGIQYF. The CDR3, as DNA: TGTGCCAGCAGCTTAGCAGGGGGTGGTGGCATTCAGTACTTC.

The V call is TRBV29-1, the J call TRBJ1-3; unclear D gene. V lost 6 bases and J 0 bases, leaving 15 bases between the germline ends. The CDR3 extends over 15 amino acids. The germline gives CDR1 SQVTM, CDR2 ANQGSEA. CDR3 in amino acids: CSVGRPGISGNTIYF. The CDR3 DNA sequence: TGCAGCGTCGGTCGACCGGGAATCTCTGGAAACACCATATATTTT. The complete variable domain, with remaining parts taken from reference TRBV29-1 and TRBJ1-3, reads SAVISQKPSRDICQRGTSLTIQCQVDSQVTMMFWYRQQPGQSLTLIATANQGSEATYESGFVIDKFPISRPNLTFSTLTVSNMSPEDSSIYLCSVGRPGISGNTIYFGEGSWLTVV.

The chain combines TRBV9 with TRBJ2-4; tentatively, D is TRBD2 (7 bases). V shed 0 bases and J shed 5 bases, with 15 bases lying between them. Germline V CDR1 and CDR2: SGDLS, YYNGEE. The CDR3 sequence is 16 residues long. Here the CDR3 DNA reads TGTGCCAGCAGCGTAGCCGGCGGGGGCAAAGAAAACATTCAGTACTTC. This translates into CASSVAGGGKENIQYF. The full variable domain, completed using reference TRBV9 and TRBJ2-4, is DSGVTQTPKHLITATGQRVTLRCSPRSGDLSVYWYQQSLDQGLQFLIQYYNGEERAKGNILERFSAQQFPDLHSELNLSSLELGDSALYFCASSVAGGGKENIQYFGAGTRLSVL.

J is TRBJ1-5 and V is TRBV7-2, with a weak D call TRBD1 (6 bases). This CDR3 contains 15 residues. Germline V CDR1 and CDR2: SGHTA, FQGNSA. Trimming removed 1 base at V and 3 bases at J, with 10 bases between. The CDR3 coding sequence is TGTGCCAGCAGCTTAGACAGGGCGATCAATCAGCCCCAGCATTTT. This gives the protein CASSLDRAINQPQHF.

This chain links TRBV7-2 with TRBJ2-7, with 10 bases identical to TRBD2. The germline gives CDR1 SGHTA, CDR2 FQGNSA. The CDR3 loop spans 18 amino acids. Trimming removed 2 bases from V and 1 base from J; junction bases left unmatched: 11. CDR3 amino acids: CASSLSGWLAGGSYEQYF. In DNA form, the CDR3 reads TGTGCCAGCAGCTTATCGGGATGGTTAGCGGGGGGTTCCTACGAGCAGTACTTC.

The chain recombines TRBV2 with TRBJ2-7; the match to TRBD1 covers 8 bases. Germline V CDR1 and CDR2: SNHLY, FYNNEI. Germline trimming cut 0 bases from V and 4 bases from J; bases unmatched to any gene: 5. The CDR3 is made up of 15 amino acids. The DNA for the CDR3 is TGTGCCAGCAGTGAAGCGGACAGGGTGGGGTACGAGCAGTACTTC. Amino acid sequence: CASSEADRVGYEQYF. Together with reference TRBV2 and TRBJ2-7, the CDR3 gives the full variable domain: EPEVTQTPSHQVTQMGQEVILRCVPISNHLYFYWYRQILGQKVEFLVSFYNNEISEKSEIFDDQFSVERPDGSNFTLKIRSTKLEDSAMYFCASSEADRVGYEQYFGPGTRLTVT.

This clone was observed a single time. This chain connects TRBV6-5 to TRBJ2-1; D unclear. In germline, CDR1 is MNHEY, CDR2 SVGAGI. The germline V and J ends were trimmed by 6 bases and 4 bases, with 7 bases remaining between them. The CDR3 contains 12 residues. CDR3 nucleotide sequence: TGTGCCAGCAGGGCGACATACAATGAGCAGTTCTTC. Translating gives CASRATYNEQFF.

The chain is built from TRBV5-1 and TRBJ2-2, with 7 bases fitting TRBD2. Looked up from germline, CDR1 is SGHRS and CDR2 is YFSETQ. J lost 5 bases, V lost 4 bases, and 8 bases had no gene match. This CDR3 is built from 15 residues. In DNA, the CDR3 is TGCGCCAGCAGCCCCACGACTAGCTCTACCGGGGAGCTGTTTTTT. It encodes CASSPTTSSTGELFF.

This chain links TRBV5-1 with TRBJ2-1; 9 bases fit TRBD1. CDR1 and CDR2 (germline): SGHRS, YFSETQ. This CDR3 contains 16 residues. The ends lost 4 bases at V and 7 bases at J; junction bases unmatched: 12. The CDR3 sequence: CASSPTGGQGRNEQFF. CDR3 coding DNA: TGCGCCAGCAGCCCGACGGGGGGACAGGGTAGGAATGAGCAGTTCTTC.

V usage is TRBV19 and J usage is TRBJ2-7; 9 positions agree with TRBD1. CDR3 length: 16 residues. Looked up from germline, CDR1 is LNHDA and CDR2 is SQIVND (reference sequence). The V and J ends lost 3 bases and 4 bases, in that order; junction bases with no gene match: 10. This CDR3 is CASSMGTGTGRYEQYF. The DNA of the CDR3 is TGTGCCAGTAGTATGGGAACCGGGACAGGGAGGTACGAGCAGTACTTC.

The table lists this clone with many counts. V is TRBV27 and J is TRBJ2-3, with 7 bases matching TRBD1. There are 15 residues in the CDR3. Germline V gene sequence: CDR1 MNHEY, CDR2 SMNVEV (reference sequence). The V and J ends lost 4 bases and 2 bases, in that order; junction bases with no gene match: 6. CDR3 bases: TGTGCCAGCAGTTCAGGGGGTCCACCCACAGATACGCAGTATTTT. Amino acid sequence: CASSSGGPPTDTQYF.

The chain recombines TRBV7-9 with TRBJ1-3; TRBD1 is a possible D gene (5 bases). The germline CDR1 and CDR2 sequences are SEHNR and FQNEAQ (reference sequence). Trimming took off 5 bases at V and 7 bases at J, with 6 bases between the two ends. The CDR3 spans 11 residues. The CDR3 region is CASSGGNTIYF. CDR3 sequence (DNA): TGTGCCAGCAGCGGGGGGAACACCATATATTTT.